This T cell receptor (beta chain) was found in a study of T cell changes during pregnancy in multiple sclerosis (dated by TCRdb to about 2019). Some background on the complete study: In women with multiple sclerosis, the researchers looked at how the T cell repertoire shifted as pregnancy progressed.

Worth noting for this clone: Which antigen it targets is not known. Nothing much larger sits one base from this clone, and base qualities are not available.

The V end loses 2 bases and the J end loses 1 base, and a stretch of 9 bases separates them. CDR1 and CDR2 are read off the germline V gene as SGHRS and YFSETQ. The CDR3 holds 14 amino acids from the cysteine to the phenylalanine. Just CDR3 DNA is preserved here, 42 bases in frame from base 1. To prepare the library, the immunoSEQ multiplex PCR assay was applied. TCRdb re-hosts the immuneACCESS table, in-frame sequences only. Its copies lack some clones; in the studies checked, an unresolved V gene accounts for under half of them, and the cause for the rest is not known. In this sample the table shows roughly 40,000 clones, about 88% of which occur a single time. Of the sample, roughly 0.5% is held by the ten largest clones.

The receptor was isolated from a female donor with multiple sclerosis, enrolled in a pregnancy study. The starting material was CD4+ T cells from peripheral blood mononuclear cells, obtained in the first trimester of pregnancy. The sequence is built from TRBV5-1 and TRBJ2-5; possibly the D gene is TRBD1, per 5 matching bases. The CDR3 sequence is CASSLGHGQETQYF. In nucleotides, the sequence is TGCGCCAGCAGCTTAGGACACGGCCAAGAGACCCAGTACTTC. The variable domain in full, with residues beyond the CDR3 obtained from the reference TRBV5-1 and TRBJ2-5 genes, is KAGVTQTPRYLIKTRGQQVTLSCSPISGHRSVSWYQQTPGQGLQFLFEYFSETQRNKGNFPGRFSGRQFSNSRSEMNVSTLELGDSALYLCASSLGHGQETQYFGPGTRLLVL.